This TCR beta chain was documented in a study of OX40 agonist ivuxolimab in advanced cancers. Whole-study results and caveats: Normalized T-cell clonal expansion was also low in a subset of nonresponders. Expanded clones were, on average, more numerous among CD8+ T cells than CD4+.

Repertoires were generated with immunoSEQ multiplex PCR, while TCRdb's copy carries only in-frame clones and drops some. The table records around 84,000 clones, over 80% of them present only once. A note on this clone: Its antigen is still unknown.

CDR3 size: 16 residues. V lost 0 bases, J lost 0 bases, and 4 bases stayed unmatched. Germline loops: CDR1 SGHTS, CDR2 YDEGEE. Sequencing was performed on CD4+ or CD8+ T cells sorted from blood, taken in a trial of the OX40 agonist ivuxolimab. The sequence derives from an adult with an advanced solid tumor such as melanoma, head and neck, liver or kidney cancer. This sequence joins TRBV5-8 and TRBJ2-3; 7 positions agree with TRBD1. The CDR3 loop is CASSLEGAPSTDTQYF. The CDR3 DNA is TGTGCCAGCAGCTTGGAGGGGGCGCCCAGCACAGATACGCAGTATTTT.